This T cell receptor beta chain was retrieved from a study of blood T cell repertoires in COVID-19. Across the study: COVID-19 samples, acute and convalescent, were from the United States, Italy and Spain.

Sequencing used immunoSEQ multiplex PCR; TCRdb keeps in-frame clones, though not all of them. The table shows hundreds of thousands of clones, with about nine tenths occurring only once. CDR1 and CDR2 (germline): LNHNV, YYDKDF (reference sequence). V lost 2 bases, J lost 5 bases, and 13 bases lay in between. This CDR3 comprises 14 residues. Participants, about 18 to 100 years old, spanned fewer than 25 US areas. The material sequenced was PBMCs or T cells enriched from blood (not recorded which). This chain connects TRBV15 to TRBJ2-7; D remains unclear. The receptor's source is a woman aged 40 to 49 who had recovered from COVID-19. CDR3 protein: CATSRPPGLDEQYF. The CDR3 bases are TGTGCCACCAGCAGACCTCCGGGTCTTGACGAGCAGTACTTC.